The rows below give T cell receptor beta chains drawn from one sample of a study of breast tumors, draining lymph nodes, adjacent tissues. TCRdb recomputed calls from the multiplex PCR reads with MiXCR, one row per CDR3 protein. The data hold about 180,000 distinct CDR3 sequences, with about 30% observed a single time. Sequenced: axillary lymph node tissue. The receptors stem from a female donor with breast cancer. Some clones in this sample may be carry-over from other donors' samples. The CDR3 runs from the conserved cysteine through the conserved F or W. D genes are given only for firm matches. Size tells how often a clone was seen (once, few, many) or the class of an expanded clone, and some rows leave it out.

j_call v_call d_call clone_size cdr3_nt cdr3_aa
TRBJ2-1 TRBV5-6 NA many TGTGCCAGCAGCTTGGAAGGGGGGCGCATACATGAGCAGTTCTTC CASSLEGGRIHEQFF
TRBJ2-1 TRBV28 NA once TGTGCCAGCAGTTTTGGGCAGGGGAGTTACAATGAGCAGTTCTTC CASSFGQGSYNEQFF
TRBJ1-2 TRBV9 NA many TGTGCCAGCAGCGTAGGAGGTTCCGGCTACACCTTC CASSVGGSGYTF
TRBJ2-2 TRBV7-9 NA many TGTGCCAGCTCGTACGAGGAGCTGTTTTTT CASSYEELFF
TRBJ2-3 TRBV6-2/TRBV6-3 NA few TGTGCCAGCAGTTCGTCTTCTGGGGGATACGGGGCAGATACGCAGTATTTT CASSSSSGGYGADTQYF
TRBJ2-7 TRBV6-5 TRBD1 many TGTGCCAGCAGTCACGGGACAGGGGGCGCTTACGAGCAGTACTTC CASSHGTGGAYEQYF
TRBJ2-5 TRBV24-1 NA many TGTGCCACCAGTGACTCGGGACCCACGGAGACCCAGTACTTC CATSDSGPTETQYF
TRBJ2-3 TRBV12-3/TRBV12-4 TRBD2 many TGTGCCAGCAGTATAGCGGGGGGGCGACTTAGCACAGATACGCAGTATTTT CASSIAGGRLSTDTQYF
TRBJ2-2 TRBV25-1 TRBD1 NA TGTGCCAGCAGAGACCCCGGGACAGGGAACACCGGGGAGCTGTTTTTT CASRDPGTGNTGELFF
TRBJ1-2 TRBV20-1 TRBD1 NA TGCAGTGCTTACCTCAGGGGGTTCTATGGCTACACCTTC CSAYLRGFYGYTF
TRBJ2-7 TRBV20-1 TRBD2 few TGCAGTGCCCGCATCTCTAGCGGGCTCCCCGCCTCCTACGAGCAGTACTTC CSARISSGLPASYEQYF
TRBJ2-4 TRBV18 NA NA TGTGCCAGCTCACCACAGGGGACTGCCAAAAACATTCAGTACTTC CASSPQGTAKNIQYF
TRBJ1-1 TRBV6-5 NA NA TGTGCCAGCAGTTACTCCGCCACCATGGGCACTGAAGCTTTCTTT CASSYSATMGTEAFF
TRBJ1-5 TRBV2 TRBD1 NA TGTGCCATCCCGGGACAGGAGGACGAGCAGCATTTT CAIPGQEDEQHF
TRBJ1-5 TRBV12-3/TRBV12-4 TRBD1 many TGTGCCAGCAGCTTACAGGGGACCCCATATAAGGGCAATCAGCCCCAGCATTTT CASSLQGTPYKGNQPQHF
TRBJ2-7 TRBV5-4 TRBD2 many TGTGCCAGCAGATTGCGGGAGATCAACGAGCAGTACTTC CASRLREINEQYF
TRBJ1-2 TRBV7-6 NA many TGTGCCAGCAGCTTACGTTGGGGGTCCGACTTCTATGGCTACACCTTC CASSLRWGSDFYGYTF
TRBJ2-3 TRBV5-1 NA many TGCGCCAGCAGAGGGAAACGGGGGGCCGGCACAGATACGCAGTATTTT CASRGKRGAGTDTQYF
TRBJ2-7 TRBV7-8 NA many TGTGCCAGCAGCTTATATGGGACGCTCTCCTACGAGCAGTACTTC CASSLYGTLSYEQYF
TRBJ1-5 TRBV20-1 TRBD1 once TGCAGTGCCATGCCGGGACAGGGAACCCGGAATCAGCCCCAGCATTTT CSAMPGQGTRNQPQHF
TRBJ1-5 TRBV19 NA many TGTGCCAGTAGTTATTGGGGCCAGCCCCAGCATTTT CASSYWGQPQHF
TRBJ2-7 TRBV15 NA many TGTGCCACCAGCAGAGACGTATCGCTAGGTTACGAGCAGTACTTC CATSRDVSLGYEQYF
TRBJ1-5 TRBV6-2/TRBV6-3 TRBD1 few TGTGCCATCACAGGGGATAGGAGTCAGCCCCAGCATTTT CAITGDRSQPQHF
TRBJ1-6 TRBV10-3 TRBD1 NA TGTGCCATCAGTCCCGGGACAGGGATCATCGAAGGGTCACCCCTCCACTTT CAISPGTGIIEGSPLHF
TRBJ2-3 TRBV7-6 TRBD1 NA TGTGCCAGCAGCTTTTATTCGGACAGGCTCTACAATGAGCAGTATTTT CASSFYSDRLYNEQYF
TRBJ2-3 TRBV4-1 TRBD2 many TGCGCCAGCAGCCAGGGAAGTAGCGGGGGGCTCACAGATACGCAGTATTTT CASSQGSSGGLTDTQYF
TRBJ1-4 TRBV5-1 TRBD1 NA TGCGCCAGCAGCTTAACCGGGACAGGGGGCACTAATGAAAAACTGTTTTTT CASSLTGTGGTNEKLFF
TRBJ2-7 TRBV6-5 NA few TGTGCCAGCAGTCACCCAGCCAGAAAAGAGCAGTACTTC CASSHPARKEQYF
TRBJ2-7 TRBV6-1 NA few TGTGCCAGCAATCCGGGACGGGGCGCTCTCGAGCAGTACTTC CASNPGRGALEQYF
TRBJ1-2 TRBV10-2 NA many TGCGCCAGCAGTGAGAGTGGTTATGGCTACACCTTC CASSESGYGYTF
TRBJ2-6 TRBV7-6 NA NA TGTGCCAGCAGCCTGAAGGTCCTGACTTTC CASSLKVLTF
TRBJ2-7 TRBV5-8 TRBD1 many TGTGCCAGCAGCACAAGACAGGGTTCCCACGAGCAGTACTTC CASSTRQGSHEQYF
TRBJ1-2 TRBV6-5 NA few TGTGCCAGCACCCCCCGGGGGCACTATGGCTACACCTTC CASTPRGHYGYTF
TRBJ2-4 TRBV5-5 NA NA TGTGCCAGCAGCTTAGCGGTGGCGCGAAACATTCAGTACTTC CASSLAVARNIQYF
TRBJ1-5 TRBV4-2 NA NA TGTGCCAGCAGCCAAGAAGGCCAGCCCCAGCATTTT CASSQEGQPQHF
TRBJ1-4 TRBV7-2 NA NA TGTGCCAGCCGTCAGGTGGGAGGTGAAAAACTGTTTTTT CASRQVGGEKLFF
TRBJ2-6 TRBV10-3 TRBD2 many TGTGCCATCAGTGTGGGGGGGTCTGGGGCCAACGTCCTGACTTTC CAISVGGSGANVLTF
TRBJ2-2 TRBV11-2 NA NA TGTGCCAGCAGCTGGGCGGCGGGGGCGCGGGGGACCGGGGAGCTGTTTTTT CASSWAAGARGTGELFF
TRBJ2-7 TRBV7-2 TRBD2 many TGTGCCAGCAGCCCAAGCGCGGGGGTGGCCTACGAGCAGTACTTC CASSPSAGVAYEQYF
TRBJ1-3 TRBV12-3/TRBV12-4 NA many TGTGCCAGCCGCGCCCTGGCGGCAGGCTCTGGAAACACCATATATTTT CASRALAAGSGNTIYF
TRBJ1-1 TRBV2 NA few TGTGCCAGCAGTGCCCTTGTCTTGGGGCCGACTGCAGCTTTCTTT CASSALVLGPTAAFF
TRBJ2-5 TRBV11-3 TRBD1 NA TGTGCCAGCAGCTCACCCATTGGACAGGGGGCCGCGACCCAGTACTTC CASSSPIGQGAATQYF
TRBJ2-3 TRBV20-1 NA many TGCAGTGCTAGAGATCCCCCGGGCACAGATACGCAGTATTTT CSARDPPGTDTQYF
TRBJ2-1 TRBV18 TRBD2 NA TGTGCCAGCTCACCACCGTCGCGGGGGGGCCGATTCACTGAGCAGTTCTTC CASSPPSRGGRFTEQFF
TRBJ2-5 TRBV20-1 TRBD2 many TGCAGTGCTAGAGATCCGACTAGCGGGGGTCCAGAGACCCAGTACTTC CSARDPTSGGPETQYF
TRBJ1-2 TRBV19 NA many TGTGCCAGTAGTCTCTGGACAGAATTAGATGGCTACACCTTC CASSLWTELDGYTF
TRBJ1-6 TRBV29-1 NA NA TGCAGCGTTGGGACCGGGACCGCGAGCTCCTATAATTCACCCCTCCACTTT CSVGTGTASSYNSPLHF
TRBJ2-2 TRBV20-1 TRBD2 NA TGCAGTGCTAGTCTGCCGGGACTACGGGAAAGGGAGCTGTTTTTT CSASLPGLRERELFF
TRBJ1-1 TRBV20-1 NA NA TGCAGTGCTAGAGGGACCCGAGGGCGAGAAGCTTTCTTT CSARGTRGREAFF
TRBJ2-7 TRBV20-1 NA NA TGCAGTGCTAGAGATGGGGAGAAGGGGTCCTACGAGCATTACTTC CSARDGEKGSYEHYF
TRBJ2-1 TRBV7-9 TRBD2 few TGTGCCAGCAGCAAGGGACTAGCGGGAGTGGGTGTTTGGCACAATGAGCAGTTCTTC CASSKGLAGVGVWHNEQFF
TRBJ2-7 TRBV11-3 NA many TGTGCCAGCAGCCCAACCGGGGCAGCCTACGAGCAGTACTTC CASSPTGAAYEQYF
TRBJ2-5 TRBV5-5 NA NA TGTGCCAGCAGTTCCTTTGGTAGCGGGGCCAGGGGGGCCCAGTACTTC CASSSFGSGARGAQYF
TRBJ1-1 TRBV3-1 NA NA TGTGCCAGCAGGCAGAGGGGCGCTAGCACTGAAGCTTTCTTT CASRQRGASTEAFF
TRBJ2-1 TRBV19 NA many TGTGCCAGTAGTAACTACAATGAGCAGTTCTTC CASSNYNEQFF